The sample holds a few counts of the clone carrying this T cell receptor (beta chain). This specimen comes from a study of T cells after yellow fever vaccination. A 5'RACE template-switching step, the method used to make TCR cDNA, added a universal primer site and UMIs. In TCRdb, the 5' RACE reads were re-called with MiXCR into one record per CDR3 protein. The data contain approximately 300,000 distinct CDR3 sequences, approximately 7% of them seen just once; the ten biggest clones take up 18%. This material consisted of PBMCs, taken more than 40 days after the first yellow fever vaccination. The receptor's source is a man aged 18 to 29 who received the YFV17D yellow fever vaccine.

CDR3: CASSQGEETQYF. The CDR3 DNA is TGTGCCAGCAGTCAGGGGGAAGAGACCCAGTACTTC. The chain recombines TRBV12-3 or TRBV12-4 with TRBJ2-5; 7 bases map to TRBD1. The CDR3 covers 12 residues. The V segment lost 5 bases and the J segment 3 bases; nucleotides outside the gene matches: 0.